A single sample is the source of the 27 T cell receptor beta chains below, sequenced in a study of memory CD4+ T cells and cytomegalovirus serostatus. The assay was immunoSEQ multiplex PCR, and TCRdb's table has in-frame clones only and misses some. The data show under 65,000 clones, roughly 78% seen once. The sort gate was single viable CD3+CD4+CD8-CD45RO+ cells for memory CD4+ T cells. Source material: memory CD4+ T cells from blood. All receptors come from an adult in good health and CMV-seronegative.

This rearrangement joins TRBV6-5 to TRBJ2-1; D ambiguous. Germline CDR1 and CDR2: MNHEY and SVGAGI. The V and J ends lost 6 bases and 5 bases respectively, with 5 bases between them. The CDR3 sequence is 11 residues long. CDR3 protein: CASRKDNEQFF. The CDR3 DNA reads as TGTGCCAGCAGAAAAGACAATGAGCAGTTCTTC.

This chain joins TRBV19 and TRBJ1-5; perhaps TRBD1 as D (5 bases). V lost 7 bases, J lost 6 bases, and 16 bases lay in between. Germline V gene data show CDR1 as LNHDA and CDR2 as SQIVND (reference sequence). This CDR3 contains 14 residues. For the CDR3, the DNA is TGTGCCAGTACTCCTGGGGGGGTAGTTCAGCCCCAGCATTTT. It codes for CASTPGGVVQPQHF.

This clone was counted only a few times. V is TRBV29-1 and J is TRBJ1-1; 9 bases are a match to TRBD1. Germline values: CDR1 SQVTM, CDR2 ANQGSEA. V lost 3 bases, J lost 6 bases, and 8 bases stayed unmatched. The CDR3 runs 14 residues. CDR3 in DNA: TGCAGCGTTGACCGGGACAGGGAGTTGGCTGAAGCTTTCTTT. Translating gives CSVDRDRELAEAFF.

V is TRBV30 and J is TRBJ2-3; D gene unclear. The CDR3 runs 12 residues. Germline-derived CDR1 and CDR2 are GTSNPN and SVGIG (reference sequence). Trimming shortened V by 3 bases and J by 4 bases, and 8 bases separated the two germline ends. DNA for the CDR3: TGTGCCTGGAGCAGTTTCGCAGATACGCAGTATTTT. Its protein product is CAWSSFADTQYF.

The rearrangement uses TRBV6-1 and TRBJ2-7, with D hard to call. The CDR3 consists of 13 residues. Germline V gives CDR1 MNHNS, CDR2 SASEGT. Trimming removed 4 bases at V and 2 bases at J, with 9 bases between. For the CDR3, the DNA is TGTGCCAGCAGTGCTTACCTCACCTACGAGCAGTACTTC. The encoded protein is CASSAYLTYEQYF.

V usage is TRBV6-6 and J usage is TRBJ2-7; 8 bases are shared with TRBD1. Germline V CDR1 and CDR2: MNHNY, SVGAGI (reference sequence). CDR3 size: 14 residues. V lost 2 bases, J lost 4 bases, and 4 bases stayed unmatched. CDR3 nucleotides: TGTGCCAGCAGTTACGGGGACAGGAGGTACGAGCAGTACTTC. This translates into CASSYGDRRYEQYF.

The chain uses TRBV2 and TRBJ2-7; 7 bases fit TRBD1. V lost 6 bases and J lost 2; bases outside the gene matches: 7. This CDR3 contains 14 residues. Germline values: CDR1 SNHLY, CDR2 FYNNEI. The CDR3 is CASRRDSHTYEQYF. The CDR3, as DNA: TGTGCCAGCAGACGGGACAGTCACACCTACGAGCAGTACTTC.

The gene calls are TRBV2 and TRBJ1-1, with TRBD1 identical over 9 bases. The CDR3 totals 16 residues. With V trimmed by 5 bases and J by 5 bases, 12 bases remained unmatched. Germline V lookup: CDR1 SNHLY, CDR2 FYNNEI. This chain's CDR3 is CASSKLIQGARTEAFF. The CDR3 DNA reads as TGTGCCAGCAGTAAGCTTATACAGGGGGCGAGGACTGAAGCTTTCTTT. Supplemented by reference TRBV2 and TRBJ1-1, the full variable domain reads EPEVTQTPSHQVTQMGQEVILRCVPISNHLYFYWYRQILGQKVEFLVSFYNNEISEKSEIFDDQFSVERPDGSNFTLKIRSTKLEDSAMYFCASSKLIQGARTEAFFGQGTRLTVV.

V is TRBV28 and J is TRBJ1-1; maybe TRBD1 (5 bases). Germline-derived CDR1 and CDR2 are MDHEN and SYDVKM. The V end lost 4 bases, the J end lost 5 bases, and 17 bases lay between the germline ends. The CDR3 totals 15 residues. CDR3 sequence reads: CASSYAGQGGTEAFF. In DNA form, the CDR3 reads TGTGCCAGCAGTTACGCGGGGCAGGGAGGGACTGAAGCTTTCTTT.

The chain joins TRBV4-2 to TRBJ2-2; 15 nucleotides align to TRBD2. The V gene's germline CDR1 is LGHNA and CDR2 YNFKEQ. Losses at the gene ends were 0 bases for V and 5 bases for J; bases not matched to a gene: 19. The CDR3 sequence is 23 residues long. The CDR3 is CASSQDRGTSGRTGGRQTGELFF. In DNA, the CDR3 is TGTGCCAGCAGCCAAGACCGAGGGACTAGCGGGAGGACGGGGGGTCGGCAGACCGGGGAGCTGTTTTTT.

To note about this clone: The sample holds other DNA sequences that translate to the same CDR3. The V and J genes are TRBV5-1 and TRBJ2-3; D unclear. With 2 bases removed from V and 6 bases from J, the gap between germline ends came to 10 bases. The CDR3 has 13 amino acids. Germline V gene sequence: CDR1 SGHRS, CDR2 YFSETQ. CDR3 protein: CASSFQRGDTQYF. Written as DNA, the CDR3 is TGCGCCAGCAGCTTCCAGCGCGGCGATACGCAGTATTTT.

This chain uses TRBV6-1 with TRBJ2-2; 7 bases fit TRBD1. Germline loops: CDR1 MNHNS, CDR2 SASEGT. Trimming took 1 base from V and 3 from J; bases not matched to a gene: 2. This CDR3 region has 15 residues. The CDR3 nucleotides read TGTGCCAGCAGTGAAGAAAGGGGGCACACCGGGGAGCTGTTTTTT. Its translation: CASSEERGHTGELFF.

This clone appeared a single time. This chain uses TRBV11-2 with TRBJ2-5; tentatively, D is TRBD1 or TRBD2 (5 bases each). V lost 1 base to trimming and J lost 2 bases, with 5 bases between them. Germline assignment: CDR1 SGHAT and CDR2 FQNNGV. The CDR3 runs 13 residues. The CDR3 bases are TGTGCCAGCAGCTTAGGGGGGCAAGAGACCCAGTACTTC. It translates to CASSLGGQETQYF.

J is TRBJ1-5 and V is TRBV11-2, with D unresolved. CDR3 size: 13 residues. Trimming removed 2 bases at V and 7 bases at J, with 9 bases between. The germline CDR1 and CDR2 sequences are SGHAT and FQNNGV. Written as DNA, the CDR3 is TGTGCCAGCAGCTTAACGGCTGAACAGCCCCAGCATTTT. It translates to CASSLTAEQPQHF.

The chain employs TRBV6-1 and TRBJ1-2; 7 bases are a match to TRBD1. V lost 5 bases, J lost 4 bases, and 7 bases stayed unmatched. The CDR3 is 14 residues long. The germline V gene has CDR1 MNHNS and CDR2 SASEGT. CDR3 DNA sequence: TGTGCCAGCAGTATCCGACAGGGCACCTATGGCTACACCTTC. Translating gives CASSIRQGTYGYTF.

The rearrangement links TRBV28 to TRBJ2-1, with TRBD2 identical over 10 bases. Germline V gives CDR1 MDHEN, CDR2 SYDVKM. The CDR3 length is 15 residues. Trimming at V came to 2 bases and at J to 7 bases, leaving 5 bases not matched to a gene. The CDR3 here is CASSLLAGVGNEQFF. The CDR3 DNA is TGTGCCAGCAGTTTACTAGCGGGAGTCGGGAATGAGCAGTTCTTC.

The chain is built from TRBV18 and TRBJ2-1, with D possibly TRBD2 on 6 matching bases. Trimming pared 3 bases from V and 0 bases from J, leaving 12 bases between. The CDR3 length is 16 residues. Germline V CDR1 and CDR2: KGHSH, LQKENI. The CDR3 sequence is CASSPSVGGSYNEQFF. The CDR3, as DNA: TGTGCCAGCTCACCGTCGGTGGGGGGCTCCTACAATGAGCAGTTCTTC.

This clone showed up just a few times. This chain uses TRBV5-4 with TRBJ2-7; D ambiguous. The germline V gene has CDR1 SGHNT and CDR2 YYREEE (reference sequence). Trimming left V 10 bases short and J 1 base short, with 9 bases between. The CDR3 runs to 11 residues. Here the CDR3 DNA reads TGTGCCTGCGGCGATTCCTACGAGCAGTACTTC. This translates into CACGDSYEQYF.

The chain uses TRBV7-3 and TRBJ2-1; D is possibly TRBD1 (6 bases). The germline V and J ends were trimmed by 1 base and 16 bases, with 14 bases remaining between them. Germline V gene sequence: CDR1 SGHTA, CDR2 FQGTGA. There are 12 residues in the CDR3. The chain's CDR3 is CASSLSGQTLFF. The CDR3 coding sequence is TGTGCCAGCAGCTTAAGCGGACAGACTCTCTTCTTC.

This rearrangement joins TRBV6-5 to TRBJ2-5; D might be TRBD1 (5 bases). V was shortened by 6 bases and J by 5 bases, with 19 bases between the two germline ends. The CDR3 totals 15 residues. CDR1 MNHEY and CDR2 SVGAGI come from the germline V gene. The CDR3 DNA sequence: TGTGCCAGCAGCCGTCCCAGGGCAGGACGGGAGACCCAGTACTTC. Translated: CASSRPRAGRETQYF.

In DNA, the CDR3 is TGTGCCATCAGTGAGTCGGGACAGGGGACAGATACGCAGTATTTT. This translates into CAISESGQGTDTQYF. The chain recombines TRBV10-3 with TRBJ2-3; 10 bases fit TRBD1. CDR1 ENHRY and CDR2 SYGVKD come from the germline V gene. The V gene end was trimmed by 0 bases and the J gene end by 3 bases; junction bases not matched to a gene: 0. This CDR3 contains 15 residues.

The gene calls are TRBV9 and TRBJ2-2; no firm D call. This CDR3 is 12 amino acids long. Trimming cost V 3 bases and J 4 bases, with 4 bases left between them. Germline V gene sequence: CDR1 SGDLS, CDR2 YYNGEE. The CDR3 DNA is TGTGCCAGCAGCGGTCTCACCGGGGAGCTGTTTTTT. As protein: CASSGLTGELFF.

The rearrangement links TRBV2 to TRBJ1-1; D ambiguous. The germline V gene has CDR1 SNHLY and CDR2 FYNNEI. V shed 6 bases and J shed 1 base, with 6 bases lying between them. CDR3 length: 12 amino acids. The DNA of the CDR3 is TGTGCCAGCAGGGACCCGAACACTGAAGCTTTCTTT. This gives the protein CASRDPNTEAFF.

This clone was counted between two and nine times. The V and J genes are TRBV5-1 and TRBJ2-4, with TRBD1 identical over 8 bases. The germline CDR1 and CDR2 sequences are SGHRS and YFSETQ. The CDR3 runs to 14 residues. The V segment lost 1 base and the J segment 5 bases; nucleotides outside the gene matches: 2. This CDR3 reads CASSLTGGENIQYF. CDR3 nucleotides: TGCGCCAGCAGCTTGACAGGGGGAGAAAACATTCAGTACTTC.

The rearrangement uses TRBV27 and TRBJ1-2, with 10 bases aligning to TRBD1. CDR1 and CDR2 from the germline V gene are MNHEY and SMNVEV (reference sequence). J lost 2 bases, V lost 1 base, and 10 bases had no gene match. The CDR3 totals 18 residues. CDR3 nucleotides: TGTGCCAGCAGTTTATTAGGGACAGGGGTGAGGGGCAACTATGGCTACACCTTC. This sequence encodes CASSLLGTGVRGNYGYTF.

V usage is TRBV12-5 and J usage is TRBJ2-5; possibly TRBD1 or TRBD2 for D (6 bases each). The CDR3 runs to 13 residues. V lost 5 bases, J lost 5 bases, and 12 bases lay in between. From germline, CDR1 is LGHNT and CDR2 FRNRAP. The CDR3 coding sequence is TGTGCTAGTGGTCTTAGGGGGGTGGAGACCCAGTACTTC. It specifies CASGLRGVETQYF. Complete variable domain (other parts from reference TRBV12-5 and TRBJ2-5): DARVTQTPRHKVTEMGQEVTMRCQPILGHNTVFWYRQTMMQGLELLAYFRNRAPLDDSGMPKDRFSAEMPDATLATLKIQPSEPRDSAVYFCASGLRGVETQYFGPGTRLLVL.

The J gene is TRBJ2-7, the V gene TRBV30, with 7 bases aligning to TRBD1. This CDR3 contains 15 residues. V dropped 2 bases and J dropped 3; count of bases not matched to a gene: 10. Germline-derived CDR1 and CDR2 are GTSNPN and SVGIG (reference sequence). Here the CDR3 DNA reads TGTGCCTGGAGTAACAGGGGTCTTTACCTCTACGAGCAGTACTTC. Translated: CAWSNRGLYLYEQYF.